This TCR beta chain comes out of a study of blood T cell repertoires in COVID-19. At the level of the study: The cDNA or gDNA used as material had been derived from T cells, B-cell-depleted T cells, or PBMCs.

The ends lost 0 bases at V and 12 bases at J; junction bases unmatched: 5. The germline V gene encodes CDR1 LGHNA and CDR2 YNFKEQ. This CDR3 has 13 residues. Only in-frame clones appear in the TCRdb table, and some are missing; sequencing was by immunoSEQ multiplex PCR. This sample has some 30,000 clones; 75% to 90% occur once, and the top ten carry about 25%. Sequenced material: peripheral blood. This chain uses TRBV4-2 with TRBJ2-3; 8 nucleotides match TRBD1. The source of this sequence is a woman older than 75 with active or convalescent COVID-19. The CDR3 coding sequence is TGTGCCAGCAGCCAAGATGAGACAGGGGTTCAGTATTTT. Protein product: CASSQDETGVQYF.